This T cell receptor (beta chain) was profiled in a study of blood T cell repertoires in COVID-19. In the study overall: Whether acute or convalescent, the COVID-19 samples came from the United States, Italy and Spain. The cDNA or gDNA used as material had been derived from T cells, B-cell-depleted T cells, or PBMCs.

This CDR3 has 14 amino acids. Trimming pared 2 bases from V and 3 bases from J, leaving 11 bases between. Germline CDR1 is SGHAT and CDR2 is FQDESV (reference sequence). Only in-frame clones appear in the TCRdb table, and some are missing; sequencing was by immunoSEQ multiplex PCR. Of about 110,000 clones listed, 84% were seen once; the top ten hold roughly 13%. This clone occurred many times. V gene TRBV11-1 combines with J gene TRBJ2-7; D might be TRBD1 (6 bases). This clonotype originated in a woman aged 60-75 years with acute or convalescent COVID-19. The sample comprised peripheral blood. The chain's CDR3 is CASSLRGNFYEQYF. For the CDR3, the DNA is TGTGCCAGCAGCTTAAGGGGGAATTTCTACGAGCAGTACTTC.